This T cell receptor beta chain was documented in a study of OX40 agonist ivuxolimab in advanced cancers. Study-level findings and limits: CD4+ and CD8+ blood T cells expanded clonally by week 6 at 0.1 to 3.0 mg/kg.

The germline V gene encodes CDR1 WNHNN and CDR2 SYGVQD (reference sequence). The CDR3 comprises 10 residues, both ends counted. Turning to this clone: Its antigen remains unknown. No conserved phenylalanine or tryptophan is present at the end of the CDR3, so a read error is the likely explanation. No DNA is shown, since the ends of the CDR3 on it are uncertain; the CDR3 is the one TCRdb lists.

The data were produced by immunoSEQ multiplex PCR, yet TCRdb's version contains in-frame clones alone and is incomplete. Among nearly 25,000 clones, roughly 80% were seen once, and the ten largest hold approximately 1.5%. This specimen was CD4+ or CD8+ T cells sorted from blood, taken in a trial of the OX40 agonist ivuxolimab. The receptor's source is an adult with an advanced solid tumor such as melanoma, head and neck, liver or kidney cancer. The V gene is TRBV10-1, the J gene TRBJ2-7; the D call TRBD2 from the table was never checked on the DNA. The CDR3 reads CASSEAASVG.